This record looks at one T cell receptor (beta chain) sequence and its context. The V and J ends lost 4 bases and 8 bases, in that order; junction bases with no gene match: 14. The CDR3 has 16 residues. The germline V gene encodes CDR1 SGHRS and CDR2 YFSETQ. This sample stems from a study of blood T cell repertoires in COVID-19. About the research overall: Specimens from acute and convalescent COVID-19 originated in the United States, Italy and Spain. T cells, B-cell-depleted T cells, or PBMCs provided the cDNA or gDNA that served as material.

How the authors handled the data: How many nucleated cells were present was estimated from reference gene primer amplification. The assay was immunoSEQ multiplex PCR, and TCRdb's table has in-frame clones only and misses some. From that table come the V and J calls and clone size; the DNA was used to work out D and trimming. The sample records approximately 100,000 clones, more than 65% being singletons. The clonotype originates from a man aged 55 to 70 with acute or convalescent COVID-19. Sample: peripheral blood. The chain joins TRBV5-1 to TRBJ1-4; 7 bases align to TRBD1. Here the CDR3 reads CASSPFGQASGEKLFF. The CDR3 bases are TGCGCCAGCAGCCCCTTCGGACAGGCGTCGGGGGAAAAACTGTTTTTT.